The present TCR beta chain was sequenced within a study of blood T cell repertoires in COVID-19. Study overall: The samples span acute and convalescent COVID-19 from the United States, Italy and Spain.

This clone appeared a single time. Assay: immunoSEQ multiplex PCR; the TCRdb copy retains only in-frame clones and omits some. In the table there are about 220,000 clones, over 75% of which are singletons. Sequencing was done on a sample of peripheral blood. This sequence was found in a woman in her 70s with COVID-19, enrolled during active disease.

The CDR3 DNA reads TGCGCCAGCAGCATCGGGACTAGCGGGAAAGCAGATACGCAGTATTTT. It encodes CASSIGTSGKADTQYF. The chain employs TRBV5-1 and TRBJ2-3; 13 positions agree with TRBD2. Germline loops: CDR1 SGHRS, CDR2 YFSETQ. The ends lost 4 bases at V and 4 bases at J; junction bases unmatched: 6. The CDR3 extends over 16 amino acids.